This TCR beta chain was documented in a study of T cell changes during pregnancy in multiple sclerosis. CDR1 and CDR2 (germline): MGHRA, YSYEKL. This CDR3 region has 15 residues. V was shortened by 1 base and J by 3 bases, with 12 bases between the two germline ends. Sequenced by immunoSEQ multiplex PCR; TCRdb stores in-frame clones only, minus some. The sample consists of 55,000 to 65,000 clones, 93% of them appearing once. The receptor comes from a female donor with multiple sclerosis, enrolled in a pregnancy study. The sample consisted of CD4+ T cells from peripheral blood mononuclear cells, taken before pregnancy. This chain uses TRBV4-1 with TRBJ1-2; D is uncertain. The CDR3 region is CASSQGNSADYGYTF. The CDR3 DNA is TGCGCCAGCAGCCAAGGAAACAGTGCTGACTATGGCTACACCTTC.